This TCR beta chain was obtained from a study of blood T cell repertoires in COVID-19. The study recruited people aged roughly 18 to 100 years across more than 20 US areas. Participants had their cohort set by participant-reported clinical history. The study counted Cohort 3 donors as recovered given two negative PCRs, clearance, or symptom resolution. The authors' processing: Amplification of reference gene primers provided the estimated nucleated cell counts. TCRdb's table, derived via immunoSEQ multiplex PCR, lists solely in-frame clones and lacks some. The V and J calls and clone size come from that table; D and trimming were worked out from the DNA. This table has more than 300,000 clones, about 88% appearing once. V gave up 7 bases and J gave up 6 bases, with 19 bases separating them. CDR3 length: 15 amino acids. Germline CDR1 reads MNHEY; CDR2 reads SVGAGI.

This chain links TRBV6-5 with TRBJ1-5; a weak D match, TRBD1 (6 bases). The sequencing sample was made of PBMCs or T cells enriched from blood (not recorded which). The TCR comes from a woman between 18 and 29 years old who had recovered from COVID-19. The CDR3 sequence: CASTDQGGGGQPQHF. CDR3 sequence (DNA): TGTGCCAGCACCGATCAAGGCGGGGGCGGTCAGCCCCAGCATTTT.